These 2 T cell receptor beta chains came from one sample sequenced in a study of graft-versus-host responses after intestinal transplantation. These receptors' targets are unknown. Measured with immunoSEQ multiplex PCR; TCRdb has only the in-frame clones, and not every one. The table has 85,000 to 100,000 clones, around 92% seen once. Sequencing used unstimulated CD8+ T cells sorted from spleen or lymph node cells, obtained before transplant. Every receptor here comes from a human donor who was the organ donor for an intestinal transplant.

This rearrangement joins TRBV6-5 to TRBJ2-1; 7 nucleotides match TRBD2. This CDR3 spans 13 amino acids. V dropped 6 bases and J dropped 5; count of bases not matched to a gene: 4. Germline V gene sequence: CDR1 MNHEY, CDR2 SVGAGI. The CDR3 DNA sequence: TGTGCCAGCAGCCCTAGCGGAAACAATGAGCAGTTCTTC. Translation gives CASSPSGNNEQFF.

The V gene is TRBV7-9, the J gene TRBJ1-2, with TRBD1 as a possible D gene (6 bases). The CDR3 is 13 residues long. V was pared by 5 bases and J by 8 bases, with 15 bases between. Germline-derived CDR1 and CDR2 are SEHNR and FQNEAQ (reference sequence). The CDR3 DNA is TGTGCCAGCAGCCCAACAGGGCCCAGGGGCTACACCTTC. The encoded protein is CASSPTGPRGYTF.